A selection of T cell receptor beta chains follows, all from one sample in a study of blood T cell repertoires in COVID-19. Measured with immunoSEQ multiplex PCR; TCRdb has only the in-frame clones, and not every one. The sample includes roughly 250,000 clones, about nine tenths of them seen just once. Sequenced sample: PBMCs or T cells enriched from blood (not recorded which). All receptors derive from a middle-aged woman with acute COVID-19. Each CDR3 is given with its conserved first and last residue. A D gene is named only where the DNA matches it firmly.

>TRBJ1-4|TRBV18|NA
TGTGCCAGCTCACCTCTCGGGGAGGGGAATGAAAAACTGTTTTTT
CASSPLGEGNEKLFF
>TRBJ1-1|TRBV18|TRBD1
TGTGCCAGCTCACCAAACAGGGGGCAGACTGAAGCTTTCTTT
CASSPNRGQTEAFF
>TRBJ2-2|TRBV24-1|TRBD2
TGTGCCACCACCCGGGGGGGGCAGGCCGGGGAGCTGTTTTTT
CATTRGGQAGELFF
>TRBJ2-6|TRBV10-3|NA
TGTGCCATCAGCCGTCCGCTGCGCGGAGCCTCTGGGGCCAACGTCCTGACTTTC
CAISRPLRGASGANVLTF
>TRBJ2-5|TRBV11-3|TRBD1
TGTGCCAGCAGCTCAGGGGGCGGCGGAGAGACCCAGTACTTC
CASSSGGGGETQYF
>TRBJ2-2|TRBV29-1|NA
TGCAGCGCCGCCGGGCACGGGGTCGGGGAGCTGTTTTTT
CSAAGHGVGELFF
>TRBJ1-1|TRBV27|NA
TGTGCCAGCAGTTTAGAAGGCCTCGGGGGGACTGAAGCTTTCTTT
CASSLEGLGGTEAFF
>TRBJ1-1|TRBV27|NA
TGTGCCAGCAGTTTAGTCAAGAACACTGAAGCTTTCTTT
CASSLVKNTEAFF
>TRBJ2-7|TRBV10-3|TRBD1
TGTGCCATCAACAGGGGCGGCGGTGGGGACCCCAGCTCCTACGAGCAGTACTTC
CAINRGGGGDPSSYEQYF
>TRBJ2-3|TRBV5-1|NA
TGCGCCAGCAGGAGGGACTTCACAGATACGCAGTATTTT
CASRRDFTDTQYF
>TRBJ2-2|TRBV19|TRBD2
TGTGCCAGTAGTATAGCCCTAGGGAGGGCCGGGGAGCTGTTTTTT
CASSIALGRAGELFF
>TRBJ2-5|TRBV7-6|TRBD2
TGTGCCAGCAGCCGAGGCCCCGGACTAGCGGGAGGTAGGGAGACCCAGTACTTC
CASSRGPGLAGGRETQYF